The 29 T cell receptor beta chains below all came from one sample that was sequenced in a study of T cells in Graves' hyperthyroidism and ophthalmopathy. From RNA transcripts, TCR beta CDR3 regions were amplified. The HTBI set primed first-round TCR CDR3 RT-PCR. One entry per CDR3 protein, called by TCRdb with MiXCR from the multiplex PCR reads. The sample contains 300,000 to 450,000 distinct CDR3 sequences, about 17% of which appear only once. The specimen sequenced was blood. These receptors all stem from a woman under 40 with Graves' hyperthyroidism that later progressed to Graves' ophthalmopathy.

This clonotype was counted a few times. CDR3 loop: CAWNTGRVEQYF. The CDR3 nucleotides read TGTGCCTGGAATACTGGCAGGGTCGAGCAGTACTTC. The rearrangement joins TRBV30 to TRBJ2-7; perhaps TRBD1 as D (5 bases). Germline V CDR1 and CDR2: GTSNPN, SVGIG (reference sequence). The V end was cut by 4 bases, the J end by 6 bases, with 13 bases between. The CDR3 spans 12 residues.

This clonotype appeared a few times. The junction does not match germline at one end; this may be a read error. V usage is TRBV12-3 or TRBV12-4 and J usage is TRBJ2-5, with 8 bases matching TRBD2. The CDR3 loop spans 14 amino acids. The CDR3 DNA follows: TGTGCCAGCAGTTATAGCGGGGCAAAAGAGACCCGGTACTTC. Its protein product is CASSYSGAKETRYF.

This clonotype came up many times. CDR3 protein: CATSRDDLNSPLHF. The CDR3 coding sequence is TGTGCCACCAGCAGAGATGATTTGAATTCACCCCTCCACTTT. The chain is built from TRBV15 and TRBJ1-6; D call uncertain. The CDR3 runs to 14 residues. V was trimmed by 0 bases and J by 7 bases, leaving 7 bases between them. Germline values: CDR1 LNHNV, CDR2 YYDKDF (reference sequence).

This clonotype has ten or more counts. This rearrangement joins TRBV20-1 to TRBJ1-4; the D is unclear. Germline V gene data show CDR1 as DFQATT and CDR2 as SNEGSKA (reference sequence). The CDR3 sequence is 15 residues long. V lost 0 bases and J 8 bases, leaving 16 bases between the germline ends. Here the CDR3 reads CSARDFRLPGEKLFF. CDR3 nucleotide sequence: TGCAGTGCTAGAGATTTCAGACTGCCAGGCGAAAAACTGTTTTTT.

This clonotype was recorded many times. The V call is TRBV2, the J call TRBJ1-4, with 12 bases identical to TRBD1. V shed 7 bases and J 6 bases; nucleotides not matched to a gene: 3. The CDR3 loop spans 14 amino acids. Germline V gives CDR1 SNHLY, CDR2 FYNNEI. This CDR3 reads CASMRDRGHEKLFF. The CDR3 DNA reads as TGTGCCAGCATGAGGGACAGGGGGCATGAAAAACTGTTTTTT.

This clonotype was picked up a small number of times. The genes are TRBV29-1 and TRBJ2-5; D unclear. Between the trimmed V and J ends, which lost 3 bases and 7 bases, there was a span of 12 bases. This CDR3 contains 12 residues. Germline loops: CDR1 SQVTM, CDR2 ANQGSEA. The CDR3 region is CSVDSTEGTQYF. The DNA for the CDR3 is TGCAGCGTTGATAGTACGGAAGGGACCCAGTACTTC.

With respect to this clonotype: The DNA is left out, because the CDR3 cannot be placed on it with certainty; the CDR3 is given as TCRdb lists it. The chain has TRBV5-1 and TRBJ2-2; whether TRBD1, the table's D call, matches the DNA was not checked. The CDR3 spans 17 amino acids, including both terminal residues. Looked up from germline, CDR1 is SGHRS and CDR2 is YFSETQ. This chain's CDR3 is CASSSSSGTMNTGELFF.

There are many counts of this clonotype. V is TRBV7-2 and J is TRBJ2-5, with 10 bases fitting TRBD1. V shed 9 bases, J shed 5 bases, and the junction held 6 bases outside the gene matches. Per germline, CDR1 SGHTA and CDR2 FQGNSA. This CDR3 has 13 residues. As DNA, the CDR3 is TGTGCCAGAGGACAGGGGGACGTGGAGACCCAGTACTTC. Translated: CARGQGDVETQYF.

In its sample, this clonotype was seen many times. V and J are TRBV11-1 and TRBJ1-1; no reliable D call. The germline V gene has CDR1 SGHAT and CDR2 FQDESV (reference sequence). V dropped 1 base and J dropped 1 base, with 7 bases sitting between them. This CDR3 has 14 residues. CDR3 residues: CASSLGRRNTEAFF. In DNA, the CDR3 is TGTGCCAGCAGCTTAGGGCGGAGGAACACTGAAGCTTTCTTT.

This clonotype has more than one count but fewer than ten. The V gene is TRBV10-2, the J gene TRBJ2-3, with 8 bases that match TRBD2. V lost 8 bases, J lost 0 bases, and 7 bases stayed unmatched. Germline V lookup: CDR1 WSHSY, CDR2 SAAADI. CDR3 size: 15 residues. CDR3 DNA: TGCGCCAGCCGAGTAACTAGCGGAAGCACAGATACGCAGTATTTT. Translation gives CASRVTSGSTDTQYF.

V is TRBV24-1 and J is TRBJ2-1; the match to TRBD2 covers 9 bases. The J segment lost 9 bases and the V segment lost 4 bases, leaving 6 bases of the junction unmatched. Germline assignment: CDR1 KGHDR and CDR2 SFDVKD. The CDR3 has 14 amino acids. In nucleotides, the CDR3 is TGTGCCACCAGTGACCCGACTAGCGGCGGTGAGCAGTTCTTC. Its protein is CATSDPTSGGEQFF.

This clonotype was counted ten times or more. The chain carries TRBV7-8 and TRBJ2-7; perhaps TRBD2 as D (5 bases). V was pared by 5 bases and J by 3 bases, with 14 bases between. This CDR3 is 14 amino acids long. Germline values: CDR1 SGHVS, CDR2 FQNEAQ. This chain's CDR3 is CASSRLGRGYEQYF. The DNA for the CDR3 is TGTGCCAGCAGCCGCCTAGGTCGGGGCTACGAGCAGTACTTC.

This clonotype has ten or more counts. This chain joins TRBV19 and TRBJ1-1, with D maybe TRBD1 (5 bases). Trimming took off 1 base at V and 5 bases at J, with 8 bases between the two ends. The CDR3 is made up of 13 amino acids. Germline V gene data show CDR1 as LNHDA and CDR2 as SQIVND (reference sequence). CDR3 DNA: TGTGCCAGTAGTATAGTGGGGGGTACTGAAGCTTTCTTT. The encoded protein is CASSIVGGTEAFF.

On this clonotype: Without the conserved terminal phenylalanine or tryptophan, this CDR3 likely stems from a read error. V and J are TRBV7-9 and TRBJ1-2, with 7 bases lining up with TRBD1. The V and J ends lost 1 base and 4 bases, in that order; junction bases with no gene match: 6. The length of the CDR3 is 15 residues. Germline V gives CDR1 SEHNR, CDR2 FQNEAQ (reference sequence). The CDR3 DNA reads as TGTGCCAGCAGCTTAGGGGGACAGTTTGTCTATGGCTACACCCTC. It specifies CASSLGGQFVYGYTL.

This clonotype showed up many times. The CDR3 bases are TGTGCCAGCAGTCGACTAGCGGGGCTCCAAGAGACCCAGTACTTC. It specifies CASSRLAGLQETQYF. The chain joins TRBV6-1 to TRBJ2-5, with TRBD2 matching 11 bases. V gave up 5 bases and J gave up 1 base; unmatched junction bases: 3. The germline V gene has CDR1 MNHNS and CDR2 SASEGT. CDR3 length equals 15 residues.

This clonotype appeared many times. The gene calls are TRBV7-9 and TRBJ2-3, with TRBD2 matching over 8 bases. V gave up 8 bases and J gave up 3 bases; unmatched junction bases: 4. Germline lookup yields CDR1 SEHNR and CDR2 FQNEAQ (reference sequence). The CDR3 length is 13 residues. CDR3 bases: TGTGCCAGCCTCCTAGCGGGTACAGATACGCAGTATTTT. As protein: CASLLAGTDTQYF.

The gene calls are TRBV4-1 and TRBJ1-6; D ambiguous. Trimming left V 0 bases short and J 8 bases short, with 11 bases between. From germline, CDR1 is MGHRA and CDR2 YSYEKL. The CDR3 loop spans 15 amino acids. The chain's CDR3 is CASSQDRVADSPLHF. DNA for the CDR3: TGCGCCAGCAGCCAAGATCGGGTCGCCGATTCACCCCTCCACTTT.

This clonotype was recorded once. This chain links TRBV28 with TRBJ1-2, with D possibly TRBD1 on 6 matching bases. This CDR3 spans 13 amino acids. CDR1 and CDR2 from the germline V gene are MDHEN and SYDVKM. Trimming shortened V by 8 bases and J by 6 bases, and 16 bases separated the two germline ends. CDR3 region: CASETGDLHGYTF. The CDR3, as DNA: TGTGCCAGCGAGACAGGAGATCTGCATGGCTACACCTTC.

In its sample, this clonotype was seen a few times. The rearrangement uses TRBV4-1 and TRBJ2-3; 7 nucleotides line up with TRBD1. V gave up 1 base and J gave up 0 bases; unmatched junction bases: 1. Germline lookup yields CDR1 MGHRA and CDR2 YSYEKL. This CDR3 comprises 15 residues. The CDR3 nucleotides are TGCGCCAGCAGCCAAGCACAGGGGAGCACAGATACGCAGTATTTT. Its protein is CASSQAQGSTDTQYF.

This clonotype was recorded at least ten times. This chain joins TRBV27 and TRBJ1-1; 7 positions agree with TRBD1. The length of the CDR3 is 16 residues. The germline gives CDR1 MNHEY, CDR2 SMNVEV (reference sequence). After removal of 4 bases from V and 0 bases from J, the junction contained 8 bases not matched to a gene. In DNA, the CDR3 is TGTGCCAGCAGTTCTATAACAGGGGACCTGAACACTGAAGCTTTCTTT. Translation: CASSSITGDLNTEAFF.

The sample holds many counts of this clonotype. The V call is TRBV19, the J call TRBJ1-1; D remains unclear. Germline CDR1 LNHDA, CDR2 SQIVND (reference sequence). V was clipped by 5 bases and J by 8 bases, with 18 bases between them. The length of the CDR3 is 14 residues. CDR3 amino acids: CASSHGWVASEAFF. The CDR3, as DNA: TGTGCCAGTAGTCATGGATGGGTGGCATCGGAAGCTTTCTTT.

V usage is TRBV6-6 and J usage is TRBJ2-7; no clear D. The length of the CDR3 is 15 residues. The ends were cut back, 0 bases at V and 2 bases at J, with 11 bases in the middle. Germline V gene sequence: CDR1 MNHNY, CDR2 SVGAGI (reference sequence). DNA of the CDR3: TGTGCCAGCAGTTACTCCAACACTGCCACCTACGAGCAGTACTTC. It yields the protein CASSYSNTATYEQYF.

The CDR3 sequence: CASRGQGEGYTF. In nucleotides, the CDR3 is TGTGCCAGCAGGGGACAGGGGGAAGGCTACACCTTC. The chain employs TRBV12-3 or TRBV12-4 and TRBJ1-2; 11 bases are shared with TRBD1. V lost 6 bases and J lost 8; bases outside the gene matches: 2. The CDR3 consists of 12 residues.

V is TRBV2 and J is TRBJ1-1; 12 bases match TRBD1. V lost 6 bases and J lost 0; bases outside the gene matches: 2. Per germline, CDR1 SNHLY and CDR2 FYNNEI. The CDR3 runs 15 residues. The CDR3 sequence: CASSGTGGLNTEAFF. The CDR3 coding sequence is TGTGCCAGCAGCGGGACAGGGGGCTTGAACACTGAAGCTTTCTTT. Complete variable domain (other parts from reference TRBV2 and TRBJ1-1): EPEVTQTPSHQVTQMGQEVILRCVPISNHLYFYWYRQILGQKVEFLVSFYNNEISEKSEIFDDQFSVERPDGSNFTLKIRSTKLEDSAMYFCASSGTGGLNTEAFFGQGTRLTVV.

This chain joins TRBV28 and TRBJ1-2; the D gene is possibly TRBD1 (5 bases). V lost 7 bases and J 2 bases, leaving 17 bases between the germline ends. This CDR3 spans 15 amino acids. The germline gives CDR1 MDHEN, CDR2 SYDVKM. The CDR3 region is CASTQTVGGNYGYTF. CDR3 bases: TGTGCCAGCACCCAAACGGTTGGGGGAAACTATGGCTACACCTTC.

This chain links TRBV18 with TRBJ2-2; a possible D gene is TRBD2 (6 bases). Trimming removed 1 base at V and 5 bases at J, with 14 bases between. CDR1 KGHSH and CDR2 LQKENI come from the germline V gene. This CDR3 comprises 16 residues. The CDR3 region is CASSPQSGESTGELFF. The CDR3 nucleotides are TGTGCCAGCTCACCACAATCGGGAGAGTCTACCGGGGAGCTGTTTTTT.

This clonotype was found a few times. The CDR3 nucleotides read TGTGCCAGCACCAACCTCGGGACATCAAGCGGGGAGCTGTTTTTT. It is translated as CASTNLGTSSGELFF. The rearrangement uses TRBV6-7 and TRBJ2-2; TRBD1 is a possible D gene (6 bases). TRBV6-7 carries the ORF label, with uncertain function. CDR3 size: 15 residues. Trimming stripped 7 bases from V and 7 bases from J, with 19 bases between.

The J gene is TRBJ2-7, the V gene TRBV12-3 or TRBV12-4; D is ambiguous. Trimming took 0 bases from V and 4 from J, leaving 10 bases between them. There are 14 residues in the CDR3. The CDR3 sequence is CASSLAGHSYEQYF. CDR3 nucleotide sequence: TGTGCCAGCAGTTTAGCCGGGCATTCTTACGAGCAGTACTTC.

This chain uses TRBV27 with TRBJ1-1, with a tentative D call TRBD1 (5 bases). Trimming shortened V by 5 bases and J by 10 bases, and 20 bases separated the two germline ends. The CDR3 runs 14 residues. Germline CDR1 and CDR2: MNHEY and SMNVEV (reference sequence). DNA of the CDR3: TGTGCCAGCAGTCCTAATTGGGACGGACTCCCAGCTTTCTTT. This gives the protein CASSPNWDGLPAFF.